This T cell receptor (beta chain) was found in a study of T cells in Graves' hyperthyroidism and ophthalmopathy. General observations from the study: Ophthalmopathy got predicted by the model a median approximately 6 months before its onset.

Ten or more counts support this clonotype. The antigen remains undetermined. Exclusion of patients followed from uncontrolled infection, other autoimmune disease, pregnancy or lactation. Every diagnosis used clinical symptoms, serum thyroxine and TRAb, thyroid ultrasound and orbital computed tomography. Regions amplified from RNA transcripts were the TCR beta CDR3 regions. The HTBI set primed first-round TCR CDR3 RT-PCR. TCRdb reprocessed the multiplex PCR reads with MiXCR, giving one entry per CDR3 protein. The sample records around 600,000 distinct CDR3 sequences, around 15% being singletons. The CDR3 covers 15 residues. Germline V CDR1 and CDR2: MNHNS, SASEGT. V was trimmed by 5 bases and J by 4 bases, leaving 17 bases between them.

The sample was blood. This sequence originates from a woman in her 50s with Graves' ophthalmopathy. This chain joins TRBV6-1 and TRBJ2-5, with D maybe TRBD1 (5 bases). The CDR3 DNA reads TGTGCCAGCAGTTATCAGGGCCGTCGGGTAGAGACCCAGTACTTC. Translation: CASSYQGRRVETQYF.